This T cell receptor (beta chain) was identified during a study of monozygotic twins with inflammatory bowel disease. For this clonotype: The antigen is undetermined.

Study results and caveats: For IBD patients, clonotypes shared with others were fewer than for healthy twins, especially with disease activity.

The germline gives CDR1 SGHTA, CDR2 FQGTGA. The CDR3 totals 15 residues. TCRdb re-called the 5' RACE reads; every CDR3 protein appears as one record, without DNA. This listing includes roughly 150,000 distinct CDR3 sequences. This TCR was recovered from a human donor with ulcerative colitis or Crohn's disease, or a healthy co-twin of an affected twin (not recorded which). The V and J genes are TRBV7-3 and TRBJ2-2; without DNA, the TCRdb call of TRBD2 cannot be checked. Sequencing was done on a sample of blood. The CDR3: CASSSTSGIPGELFF.